Reported below is one T cell receptor (beta chain). This sample was included in a study of blood T cell repertoires in COVID-19. The CDR3 runs 17 residues. V gave up 5 bases and J gave up 1 base; unmatched junction bases: 5. Per the germline V gene, CDR1 is SGHTA and CDR2 is FQGNSA. Sequencing was performed with immunoSEQ multiplex PCR; in TCRdb, only in-frame clones are kept and a portion is missing. Of 150,000 to 180,000 clones listed, about 81% are singletons. The gene calls are TRBV7-2 and TRBJ2-5, with 15 nucleotides matching TRBD2. This TCR derives from a man aged 50 or older who had recovered from COVID-19. The material sequenced was PBMCs or T cells enriched from blood (not recorded which). The CDR3 loop is CASSTGTSGGFQETQYF. DNA for the CDR3: TGTGCCAGCAGCACAGGGACTAGCGGGGGGTTCCAAGAGACCCAGTACTTC.